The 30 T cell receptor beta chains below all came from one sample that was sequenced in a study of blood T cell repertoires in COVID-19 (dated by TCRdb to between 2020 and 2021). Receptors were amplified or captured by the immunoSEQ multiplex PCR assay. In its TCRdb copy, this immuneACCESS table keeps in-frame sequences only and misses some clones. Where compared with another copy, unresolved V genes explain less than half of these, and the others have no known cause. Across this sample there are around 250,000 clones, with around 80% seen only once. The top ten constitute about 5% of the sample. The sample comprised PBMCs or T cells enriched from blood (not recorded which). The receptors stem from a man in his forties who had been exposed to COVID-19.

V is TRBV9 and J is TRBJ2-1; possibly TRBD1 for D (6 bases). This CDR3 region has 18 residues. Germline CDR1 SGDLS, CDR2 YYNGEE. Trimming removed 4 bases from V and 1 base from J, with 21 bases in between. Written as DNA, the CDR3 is TGTGCCAGCAGCCACGAAGGACAGACGTTACGGTCCTACAATGAGCAGTTCTTC. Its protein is CASSHEGQTLRSYNEQFF.

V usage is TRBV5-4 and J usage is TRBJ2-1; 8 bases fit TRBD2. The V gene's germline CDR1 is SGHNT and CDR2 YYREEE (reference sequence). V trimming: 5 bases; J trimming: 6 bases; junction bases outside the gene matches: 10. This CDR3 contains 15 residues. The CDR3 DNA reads TGTGCCAGCAGTCTCCCGGGACTAGTGAGCAATGAGCAGTTCTTC. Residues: CASSLPGLVSNEQFF.

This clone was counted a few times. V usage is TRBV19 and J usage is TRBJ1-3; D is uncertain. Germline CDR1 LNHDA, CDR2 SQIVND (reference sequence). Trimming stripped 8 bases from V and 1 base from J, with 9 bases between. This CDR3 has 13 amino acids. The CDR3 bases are TGTGCCAGTCGGGTGGCTTCTGGAAACACCATATATTTT. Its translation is CASRVASGNTIYF.

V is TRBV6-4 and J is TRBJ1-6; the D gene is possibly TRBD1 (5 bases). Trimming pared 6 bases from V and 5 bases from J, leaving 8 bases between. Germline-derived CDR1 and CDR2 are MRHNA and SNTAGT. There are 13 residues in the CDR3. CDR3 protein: CASSQGDNSPLHF. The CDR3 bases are TGTGCCAGCAGCCAAGGGGATAATTCACCCCTCCACTTT.

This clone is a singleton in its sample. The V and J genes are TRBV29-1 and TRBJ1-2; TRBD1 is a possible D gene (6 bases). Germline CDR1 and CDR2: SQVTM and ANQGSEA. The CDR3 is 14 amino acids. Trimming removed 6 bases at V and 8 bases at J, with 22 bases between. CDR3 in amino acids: CSVGRGGREGGYTF. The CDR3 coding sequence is TGCAGCGTGGGGCGTGGGGGCCGGGAAGGCGGCTACACCTTC.

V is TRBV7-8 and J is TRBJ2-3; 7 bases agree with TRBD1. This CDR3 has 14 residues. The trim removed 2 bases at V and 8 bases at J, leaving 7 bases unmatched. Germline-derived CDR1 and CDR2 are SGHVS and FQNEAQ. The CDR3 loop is CASSLIGPGGTQYF. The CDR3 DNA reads TGTGCCAGCAGCTTAATAGGTCCAGGGGGTACGCAGTATTTT.

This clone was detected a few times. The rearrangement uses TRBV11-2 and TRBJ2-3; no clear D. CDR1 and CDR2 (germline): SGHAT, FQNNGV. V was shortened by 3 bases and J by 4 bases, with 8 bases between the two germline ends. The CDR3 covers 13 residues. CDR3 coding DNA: TGTGCCAGCAGCTTCCCGGGTTCAGATACGCAGTATTTT. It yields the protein CASSFPGSDTQYF.

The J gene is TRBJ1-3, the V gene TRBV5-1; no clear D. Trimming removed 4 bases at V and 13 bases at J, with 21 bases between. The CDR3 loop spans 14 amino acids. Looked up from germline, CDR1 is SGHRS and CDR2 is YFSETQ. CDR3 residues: CASSPGLETSRIYF. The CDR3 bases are TGCGCCAGCAGCCCGGGTCTTGAGACCTCACGGATATATTTT.

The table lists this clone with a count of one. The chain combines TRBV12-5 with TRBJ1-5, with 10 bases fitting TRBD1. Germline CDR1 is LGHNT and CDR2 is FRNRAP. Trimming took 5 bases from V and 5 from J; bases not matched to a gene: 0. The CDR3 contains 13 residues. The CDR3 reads CASGGTGDQPQHF. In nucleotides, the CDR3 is TGTGCTAGTGGTGGGACAGGGGATCAGCCCCAGCATTTT.

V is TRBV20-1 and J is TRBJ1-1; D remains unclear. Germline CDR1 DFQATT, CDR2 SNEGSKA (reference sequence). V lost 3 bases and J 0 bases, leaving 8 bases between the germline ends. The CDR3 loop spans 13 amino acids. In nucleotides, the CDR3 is TGCAGTGCTAGTACGAACATGAACACTGAAGCTTTCTTT. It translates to CSASTNMNTEAFF.

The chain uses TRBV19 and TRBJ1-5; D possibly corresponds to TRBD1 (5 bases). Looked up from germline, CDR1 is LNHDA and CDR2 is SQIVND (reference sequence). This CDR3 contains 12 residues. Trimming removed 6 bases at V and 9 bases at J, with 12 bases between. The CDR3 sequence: CASSRQQSPQHF. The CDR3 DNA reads TGTGCCAGTAGCCGACAGCAATCGCCCCAGCATTTT. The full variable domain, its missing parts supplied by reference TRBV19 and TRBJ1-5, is DGGITQSPKYLFRKEGQNVTLSCEQNLNHDAMYWYRQDPGQGLRLIYYSQIVNDFQKGDIAEGYSVSREKKESFPLTVTSAQKNPTAFYLCASSRQQSPQHFGDGTRLSIL.

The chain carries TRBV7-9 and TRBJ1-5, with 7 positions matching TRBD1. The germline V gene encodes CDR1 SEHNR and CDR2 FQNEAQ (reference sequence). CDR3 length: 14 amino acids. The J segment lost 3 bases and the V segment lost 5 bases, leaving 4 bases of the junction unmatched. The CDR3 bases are TGTGCCAGCAGCCCGACAGGGAACAATCAGCCCCAGCATTTT. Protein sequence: CASSPTGNNQPQHF.

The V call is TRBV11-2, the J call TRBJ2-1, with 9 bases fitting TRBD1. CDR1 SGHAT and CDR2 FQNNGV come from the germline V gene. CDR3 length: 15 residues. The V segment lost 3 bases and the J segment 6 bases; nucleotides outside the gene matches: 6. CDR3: CASSFRDRDANEQFF. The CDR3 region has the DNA TGTGCCAGCAGCTTCAGGGACAGGGACGCCAATGAGCAGTTCTTC.

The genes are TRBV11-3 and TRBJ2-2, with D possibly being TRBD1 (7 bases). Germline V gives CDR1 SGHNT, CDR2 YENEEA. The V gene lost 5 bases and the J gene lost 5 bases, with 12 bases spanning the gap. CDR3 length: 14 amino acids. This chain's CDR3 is CASSMTGRTGELFF. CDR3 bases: TGTGCCAGCAGCATGACAGGGAGGACCGGGGAGCTGTTTTTT.

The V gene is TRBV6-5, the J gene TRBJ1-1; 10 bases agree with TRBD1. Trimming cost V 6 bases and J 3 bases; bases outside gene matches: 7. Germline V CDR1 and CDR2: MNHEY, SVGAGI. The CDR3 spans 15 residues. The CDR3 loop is CASSSRQGAYTEAFF. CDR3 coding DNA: TGTGCCAGCAGCTCAAGACAGGGGGCGTACACTGAAGCTTTCTTT.

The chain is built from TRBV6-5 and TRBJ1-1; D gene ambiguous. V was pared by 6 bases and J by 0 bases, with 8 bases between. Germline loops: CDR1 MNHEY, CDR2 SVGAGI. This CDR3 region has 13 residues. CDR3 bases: TGTGCCAGCAGGCACATGGTGAACACTGAAGCTTTCTTT. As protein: CASRHMVNTEAFF.

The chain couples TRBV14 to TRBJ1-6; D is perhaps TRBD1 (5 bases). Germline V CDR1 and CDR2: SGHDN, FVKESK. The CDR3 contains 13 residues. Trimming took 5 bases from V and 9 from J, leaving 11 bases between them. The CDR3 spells CASSGPGGSPLHF. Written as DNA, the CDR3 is TGTGCCAGCAGCGGGCCGGGGGGTTCACCCCTCCACTTT.

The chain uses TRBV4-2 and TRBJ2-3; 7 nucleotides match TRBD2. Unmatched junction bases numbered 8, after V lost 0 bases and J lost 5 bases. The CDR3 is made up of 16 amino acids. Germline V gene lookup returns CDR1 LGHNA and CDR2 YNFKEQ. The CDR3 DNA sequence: TGTGCCAGCAGCCAAGATGAGGCGGGAGAGGGAGATACGCAGTATTTT. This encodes CASSQDEAGEGDTQYF.

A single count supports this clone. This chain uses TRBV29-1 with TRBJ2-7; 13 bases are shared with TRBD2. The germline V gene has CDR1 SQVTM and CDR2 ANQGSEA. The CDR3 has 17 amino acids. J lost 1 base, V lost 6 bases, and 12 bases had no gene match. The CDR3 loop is CSVVGLAGVLESYEQYF. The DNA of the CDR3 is TGCAGCGTCGTCGGACTAGCGGGAGTATTGGAATCCTACGAGCAGTACTTC.

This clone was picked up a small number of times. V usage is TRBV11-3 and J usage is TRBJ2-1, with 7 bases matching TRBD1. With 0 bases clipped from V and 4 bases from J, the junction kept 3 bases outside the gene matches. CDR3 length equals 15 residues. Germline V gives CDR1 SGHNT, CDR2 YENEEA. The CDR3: CASSLEGGSYNEQFF. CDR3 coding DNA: TGTGCCAGCAGCTTAGAAGGGGGCTCGTACAATGAGCAGTTCTTC.

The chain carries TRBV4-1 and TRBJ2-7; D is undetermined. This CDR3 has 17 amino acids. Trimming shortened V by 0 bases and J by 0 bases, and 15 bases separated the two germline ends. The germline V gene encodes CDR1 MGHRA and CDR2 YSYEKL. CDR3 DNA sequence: TGCGCCAGCAGCCAAGAATTTGAAGACACGATCTCCTACGAGCAGTACTTC. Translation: CASSQEFEDTISYEQYF.

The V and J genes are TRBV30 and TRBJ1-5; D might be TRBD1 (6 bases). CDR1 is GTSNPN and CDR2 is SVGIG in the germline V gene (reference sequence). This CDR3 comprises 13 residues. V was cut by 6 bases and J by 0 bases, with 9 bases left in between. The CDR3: CACQDSSNQPQHF. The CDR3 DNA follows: TGTGCCTGCCAGGACAGTAGCAATCAGCCCCAGCATTTT.

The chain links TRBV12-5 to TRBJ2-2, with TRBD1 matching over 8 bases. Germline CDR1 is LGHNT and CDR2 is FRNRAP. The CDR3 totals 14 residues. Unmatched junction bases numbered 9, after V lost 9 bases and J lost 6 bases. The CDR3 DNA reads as TGTGCTAGCGCAGGGGGCCGGTCCTCCGGGGAGCTGTTTTTT. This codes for CASAGGRSSGELFF.

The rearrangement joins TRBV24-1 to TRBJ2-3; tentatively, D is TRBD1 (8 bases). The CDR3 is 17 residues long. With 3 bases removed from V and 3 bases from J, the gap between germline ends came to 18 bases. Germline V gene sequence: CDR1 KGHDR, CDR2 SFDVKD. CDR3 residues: CATSDNGQGGETDTQYF. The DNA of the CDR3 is TGTGCCACCAGTGATAACGGACAGGGAGGGGAGACAGATACGCAGTATTTT.

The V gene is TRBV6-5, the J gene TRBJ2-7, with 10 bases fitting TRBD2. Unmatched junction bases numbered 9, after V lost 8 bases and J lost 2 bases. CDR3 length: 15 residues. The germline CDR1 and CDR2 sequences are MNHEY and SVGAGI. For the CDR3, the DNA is TGTGCCAGCGATTCCGGGACTAGCGTCCCCTACGAGCAGTACTTC. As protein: CASDSGTSVPYEQYF.

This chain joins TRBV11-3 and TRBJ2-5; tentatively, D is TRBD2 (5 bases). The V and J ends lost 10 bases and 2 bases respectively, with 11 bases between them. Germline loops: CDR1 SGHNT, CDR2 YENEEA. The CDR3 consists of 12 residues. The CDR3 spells CAMGSRQETQYF. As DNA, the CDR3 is TGTGCCATGGGGAGTCGGCAAGAGACCCAGTACTTC.

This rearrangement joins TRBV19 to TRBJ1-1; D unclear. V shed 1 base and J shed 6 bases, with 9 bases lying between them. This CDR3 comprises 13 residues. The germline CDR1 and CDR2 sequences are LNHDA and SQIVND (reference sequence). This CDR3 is CASSIGLGSEAFF. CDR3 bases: TGTGCCAGTAGTATAGGTCTCGGGTCTGAAGCTTTCTTT.

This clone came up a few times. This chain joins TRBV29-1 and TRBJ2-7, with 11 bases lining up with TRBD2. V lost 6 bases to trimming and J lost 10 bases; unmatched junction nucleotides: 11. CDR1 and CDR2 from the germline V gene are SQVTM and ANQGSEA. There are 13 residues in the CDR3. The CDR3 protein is CSVTQLAGVGQYF. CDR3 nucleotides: TGCAGCGTGACTCAACTAGCGGGAGTCGGCCAGTACTTC.

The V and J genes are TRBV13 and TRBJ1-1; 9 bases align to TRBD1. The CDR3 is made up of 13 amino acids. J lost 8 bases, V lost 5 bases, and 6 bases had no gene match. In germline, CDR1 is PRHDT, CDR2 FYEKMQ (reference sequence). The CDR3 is CASSRGQGGEAFF. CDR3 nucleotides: TGTGCCAGCAGCCGGGGACAGGGCGGAGAAGCTTTCTTT.

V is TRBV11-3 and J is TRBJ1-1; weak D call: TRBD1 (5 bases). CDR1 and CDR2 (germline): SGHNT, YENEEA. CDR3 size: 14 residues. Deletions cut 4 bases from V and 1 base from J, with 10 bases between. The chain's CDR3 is CASSSNTGNTEAFF. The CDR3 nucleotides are TGTGCCAGCAGCTCTAACACAGGGAACACTGAAGCTTTCTTT.